These 20 T cell receptor beta chains came from one sample sequenced in a study of blood T cells in healthy people across ages. A second PCR, run for roughly 7 to 11 cycles, used a sample-barcoded 5' primer plus a J-beta primer mix. One entry per CDR3 protein results from TCRdb running MiXCR on the 5' RACE reads. The sample has around 1,000,000 distinct CDR3 sequences; about 23% are singletons. The data were also submitted as part of a second study, on T cells of mothers and their children.

The sequencing sample was made of blood. These receptors were collected from a girl aged 2-10 years in good health.

The chain couples TRBV20-1 to TRBJ2-5, with D unresolved. The CDR3 has 13 amino acids. Trimming stripped 4 bases from V and 2 bases from J, with 11 bases between. Germline CDR1 is DFQATT and CDR2 is SNEGSKA (reference sequence). CDR3 region: CSATGPRQETQYF. Written as DNA, the CDR3 is TGCAGTGCTACCGGGCCCCGACAAGAGACCCAGTACTTC.

This clonotype came up a few times. The chain has TRBV29-1 and TRBJ2-2; TRBD2 agrees at 7 bases. The V and J ends lost 5 bases and 3 bases, in that order; junction bases with no gene match: 12. The CDR3 is 16 residues long. Germline CDR1 is SQVTM and CDR2 is ANQGSEA. DNA for the CDR3: TGCAGCGTTAGGAGGGCGGGAGTGAGGGACACCGGGGAGCTGTTTTTT. This encodes CSVRRAGVRDTGELFF.

This clonotype was observed a few times. The missing conserved phenylalanine or tryptophan at the end of this CDR3 makes a read error likely. V and J are TRBV6-5 and TRBJ2-1; 15 bases align to TRBD2. The CDR3 extends over 15 amino acids. With V trimmed by 2 bases and J by 8 bases, 1 base remained unmatched. CDR1 is MNHEY, CDR2 SVGAGI, per germline. CDR3 sequence reads: CASSYGLAGGDEQFL. CDR3 coding DNA: TGTGCCAGCAGTTACGGACTAGCGGGAGGGGATGAGCAGTTCCTC.

This clonotype has more than one count but fewer than ten. The V and J genes are TRBV28 and TRBJ2-1, with 10 bases fitting TRBD2. V lost 6 bases and J lost 0; bases outside the gene matches: 11. CDR3 length: 18 residues. The V gene's germline CDR1 is MDHEN and CDR2 SYDVKM. The CDR3 region has the DNA TGTGCCAGCAGCCTCGTACAGCGGGAGGGGAGCTCCTACAATGAGCAGTTCTTC. Protein sequence: CASSLVQREGSSYNEQFF.

This clonotype was observed a handful of times. The V gene is TRBV5-1, the J gene TRBJ2-7; possible D gene TRBD1, 6 bases. Germline V gene sequence: CDR1 SGHRS, CDR2 YFSETQ. There are 15 residues in the CDR3. V lost 0 bases and J lost 5, with 15 bases in between. The CDR3, as DNA: TGCGCCAGCAGCTTGGGACAGGCACTCGGGGACGAGCAGTACTTC. Amino acid sequence: CASSLGQALGDEQYF.

This chain links TRBV27 with TRBJ1-2; D call uncertain. V lost 5 bases to trimming and J lost 2 bases, with 9 bases between them. Germline V gene sequence: CDR1 MNHEY, CDR2 SMNVEV (reference sequence). CDR3 length: 13 residues. The CDR3 here is CASSVAGNYGYTF. The DNA for the CDR3 is TGTGCCAGCAGTGTGGCGGGGAACTATGGCTACACCTTC.

The gene calls are TRBV7-3 and TRBJ2-1; 7 nucleotides match TRBD2. The end of the DNA aligns better with TRBJ2-5, so the J call may be wrong. Germline assignment: CDR1 SGHTA and CDR2 FQGTGA. The CDR3 is made up of 18 amino acids. The CDR3 protein is CASSLGTTFSRLQETQYF. DNA of the CDR3: TGTGCCAGCAGCCTAGGGACTACTTTTAGCCGATTACAAGAGACCCAGTACTTC.

In its sample, this clonotype was seen a few times. One end of the junction does not line up with germline, which may come from a read error. The chain joins TRBV6-5 to TRBJ2-3, with D possibly being TRBD2 (5 bases). There are 14 residues in the CDR3. Germline V gene data show CDR1 as MNHEY and CDR2 as SVGAGI. In DNA, the CDR3 is TGTGCCAGCTCCCTGGACGGGAACACAGACACGCAGTATTTT. It specifies CASSLDGNTDTQYF.

This clonotype was found a few times. The chain combines TRBV7-8 with TRBJ2-2, with D perhaps TRBD2 (6 bases). The CDR3 runs to 15 residues. The germline V gene encodes CDR1 SGHVS and CDR2 FQNEAQ. V was shortened by 3 bases and J by 9 bases, with 17 bases between the two germline ends. The CDR3 is CASSFHGGPSWELFF. The DNA of the CDR3 is TGTGCCAGCAGCTTTCACGGAGGGCCCTCGTGGGAGCTGTTTTTT.

In regard to this clonotype: One end of the junction is discordant with germline, which a read error may explain. The V and J genes are TRBV4-1 and TRBJ2-5; D might be TRBD2 (5 bases). Looked up from germline, CDR1 is MGHRA and CDR2 is YSYEKL. There are 13 residues in the CDR3. This chain's CDR3 is CASSQGTSGGRFF. The CDR3 coding sequence is TGCGCCAGCAGCCAAGGAACTTCGGGCGGGCGGTTCTTC.

The V call is TRBV7-9, the J call TRBJ2-3; perhaps TRBD1 as D (5 bases). Germline V gene data show CDR1 as SEHNR and CDR2 as FQNEAQ (reference sequence). This CDR3 spans 15 amino acids. Trimming removed 5 bases at V and 6 bases at J, with 18 bases between. The CDR3 nucleotides are TGTGCCAGCAGCCCGGATAGGGGAATCGGGGATACGCAGTATTTT. It translates to CASSPDRGIGDTQYF.

The V gene is TRBV12-3 or TRBV12-4, the J gene TRBJ2-7, with a possible D match to TRBD2 (6 bases). The CDR3 runs to 17 residues. Trimming shortened V by 1 base and J by 6 bases, and 22 bases separated the two germline ends. The CDR3 DNA follows: TGTGCCAGCAGTTTAGAGGGAGACCAGGGAGGAGATTTCGAGCAGTACTTC. This sequence encodes CASSLEGDQGGDFEQYF.

This clonotype occurred a few times. V is TRBV2 and J is TRBJ2-4; no clear D gene. The length of the CDR3 is 13 residues. V lost 7 bases and J lost 1, with 8 bases in between. The V gene's germline CDR1 is SNHLY and CDR2 FYNNEI. The CDR3 is CASTSGAKNIQYF. The CDR3 bases are TGTGCCAGCACTAGTGGCGCCAAAAACATTCAGTACTTC. The full variable domain, its missing parts supplied by reference TRBV2 and TRBJ2-4, is EPEVTQTPSHQVTQMGQEVILRCVPISNHLYFYWYRQILGQKVEFLVSFYNNEISEKSEIFDDQFSVERPDGSNFTLKIRSTKLEDSAMYFCASTSGAKNIQYFGAGTRLSVL.

Comment on this clonotype: Sequence at one end of the junction differs from germline and may be a read error. The chain combines TRBV29-1 with TRBJ1-1, with D possibly being TRBD1 (5 bases). CDR1 is SQVTM, CDR2 ANQGSEA, per germline. This CDR3 spans 12 amino acids. CDR3 amino acids: CSVGWMGTEVFF. CDR3 sequence (DNA): TGCAGCGTTGGCTGGATGGGGACTGAAGTTTTCTTT.

This clonotype has just a few counts. V gene TRBV21-1 combines with J gene TRBJ2-6. TRBV21-1 corresponds to a pseudogene. This CDR3 has 17 residues. The CDR3 DNA reads TGTGCCAGCAGCAAAAGGAAGAGGTTCTCTGGGGCCAACGTCCTGACTTTC. The encoded protein is CASSKRKRFSGANVLTF.

The V and J genes are TRBV6-1 and TRBJ2-1, with 7 bases matching TRBD2. This CDR3 contains 15 residues. The germline V gene encodes CDR1 MNHNS and CDR2 SASEGT. The V and J ends lost 7 bases and 0 bases, in that order; junction bases with no gene match: 6. CDR3 in DNA: TGTGCCAGCACTCTGACTAGCCCCTCCTACAATGAGCAGTTCTTC. Translating it yields CASTLTSPSYNEQFF.

The chain carries TRBV7-9 and TRBJ2-5; 9 nucleotides line up with TRBD1. The CDR3 loop spans 16 amino acids. V dropped 3 bases and J dropped 3; count of bases not matched to a gene: 8. CDR1 is SEHNR and CDR2 is FQNEAQ in the germline V gene (reference sequence). DNA for the CDR3: TGTGCCAGCAGCTTTTGGTCCGGGACAGGGAAAGAGACCCAGTACTTC. It is translated as CASSFWSGTGKETQYF.

There are a few counts of this clonotype. V is TRBV7-2 and J is TRBJ2-5; perhaps TRBD2 as D (6 bases). The J call may be mistaken, given a closer DNA end match to TRBJ2-1. The length of the CDR3 is 17 residues. In germline, CDR1 is SGHTA, CDR2 FQGNSA. The CDR3 DNA reads as TGTGCCAGCAGCCCCCCCGGGAGAACCCCCGGGTACAATGAGCAGTTCTTC. Protein: CASSPPGRTPGYNEQFF.

This clonotype was detected only a few times. The CDR3 DNA reads TGCAGTGCTAGAGATCCCCAGCGGGGTCTCGACGAGCAGTACTTC. This translates into CSARDPQRGLDEQYF. The chain has TRBV20-1 and TRBJ2-7; the match to TRBD2 covers 7 bases. The CDR3 is 15 amino acids. Germline loops: CDR1 DFQATT, CDR2 SNEGSKA (reference sequence). After removal of 0 bases from V and 5 bases from J, the junction contained 10 bases not matched to a gene.

The chain uses TRBV16 and TRBJ2-3; D possibly corresponds to TRBD2 (6 bases). The CDR3 runs 13 residues. Trimming pared 8 bases from V and 2 bases from J, leaving 11 bases between. CDR1 is KGHSY and CDR2 is FQNENV in the germline V gene. The CDR3 loop reads CASGTSDTDTQYF. The CDR3 nucleotides are TGTGCCAGCGGGACTTCCGACACAGATACGCAGTATTTT.